Following are 27 T cell receptor beta chains from one sample sequenced in a study of cytomegalovirus exposure and HLA in healthy donors. PCR amplification relied on 60 Vbeta primers (plus 13 Jbeta primers). The protocol was immunoSEQ multiplex PCR, while the TCRdb copy is restricted to in-frame clones and leaves out a portion. The table records 100,000 to 130,000 clones, 74% of them present only once. Sequences were obtained from PBMCs. The receptors derive from a woman aged 40-49 years in good health and CMV-seropositive.

V is TRBV9 and J is TRBJ2-3; the D gene is possibly TRBD2 (6 bases). The CDR3 runs to 14 residues. The V end was cut by 3 bases, the J end by 7 bases, with 15 bases between. Germline V lookup: CDR1 SGDLS, CDR2 YYNGEE. CDR3 loop: CASSGPGLRNTQYF. The DNA of the CDR3 is TGTGCCAGCAGCGGGCCGGGACTCCGAAATACGCAGTATTTT. Complete variable domain (other parts from reference TRBV9 and TRBJ2-3): DSGVTQTPKHLITATGQRVTLRCSPRSGDLSVYWYQQSLDQGLQFLIQYYNGEERAKGNILERFSAQQFPDLHSELNLSSLELGDSALYFCASSGPGLRNTQYFGPGTRLTVL.

This clone was counted once. This chain links TRBV9 with TRBJ2-1; 8 bases fit TRBD1. Unmatched junction bases numbered 4, after V lost 0 bases and J lost 5 bases. The CDR3 has 15 amino acids. The germline V gene has CDR1 SGDLS and CDR2 YYNGEE. The CDR3 region has the DNA TGTGCCAGCAGCGTAGGCCAGGGGGCCCACAATGAGCAGTTCTTC. Amino acids: CASSVGQGAHNEQFF. The full variable domain, in which reference TRBV9 and TRBJ2-1 provide the parts outside the CDR3, is DSGVTQTPKHLITATGQRVTLRCSPRSGDLSVYWYQQSLDQGLQFLIQYYNGEERAKGNILERFSAQQFPDLHSELNLSSLELGDSALYFCASSVGQGAHNEQFFGPGTRLTVL.

J is TRBJ1-1 and V is TRBV5-1, with 7 positions matching TRBD1. Germline V gene data show CDR1 as SGHRS and CDR2 as YFSETQ. The CDR3 covers 16 residues. V lost 3 bases, J lost 1 base, and 9 bases stayed unmatched. CDR3 protein: CASSSRTTGANTEAFF. The CDR3 nucleotides read TGCGCCAGCAGCTCACGAACCACAGGGGCGAACACTGAAGCTTTCTTT. Supplemented by reference TRBV5-1 and TRBJ1-1, the full variable domain reads KAGVTQTPRYLIKTRGQQVTLSCSPISGHRSVSWYQQTPGQGLQFLFEYFSETQRNKGNFPGRFSGRQFSNSRSEMNVSTLELGDSALYLCASSSRTTGANTEAFFGQGTRLTVV.

The genes are TRBV6-1 and TRBJ1-6; TRBD1 is a possible D gene (5 bases). V shed 0 bases and J shed 5 bases, with 11 bases lying between them. The V gene's germline CDR1 is MNHNS and CDR2 SASEGT. The CDR3 spans 16 residues. In DNA, the CDR3 is TGTGCCAGCAGTGAAGCCGGGGGGGGTAATAATTCACCCCTCCACTTT. It codes for CASSEAGGGNNSPLHF.

V and J are TRBV6-1 and TRBJ2-3, with 8 bases fitting TRBD2. V lost 4 bases to trimming and J lost 4 bases; unmatched junction nucleotides: 10. From germline, CDR1 is MNHNS and CDR2 SASEGT. The CDR3 totals 16 residues. The CDR3, as DNA: TGTGCCAGCAGTGGAAGGGTAGCGGGGAAGCCAGATACGCAGTATTTT. Its protein is CASSGRVAGKPDTQYF.

J is TRBJ1-5 and V is TRBV25-1; 8 bases map to TRBD1. V gave up 5 bases and J gave up 6 bases; unmatched junction bases: 6. Germline V gives CDR1 MGHDK, CDR2 SYGVNS. The CDR3 length is 14 residues. The CDR3 DNA follows: TGTGCCAGCAGTAGAGGGACAGGCCTTCAGCCCCAGCATTTT. This gives the protein CASSRGTGLQPQHF.

The chain uses TRBV30 and TRBJ1-2; TRBD1 is a possible D gene (5 bases). CDR3 length: 13 amino acids. Germline-derived CDR1 and CDR2 are GTSNPN and SVGIG (reference sequence). Trimming shortened V by 3 bases and J by 5 bases, and 13 bases separated the two germline ends. CDR3 bases: TGTGCCTGGAGAACCTCAGGGTTATATGGCTACACCTTC. Translated: CAWRTSGLYGYTF.

The chain carries TRBV7-8 and TRBJ2-3; 8 bases align to TRBD2. The CDR3 loop spans 20 amino acids. CDR1 is SGHVS, CDR2 FQNEAQ, per germline. The ends lost 2 bases at V and 1 base at J; junction bases unmatched: 17. The CDR3 nucleotides are TGTGCCAGCAGCTTACTTCCGTCGGGTGCGGGGGGCCGTGGCACAGATACGCAGTATTTT. This sequence encodes CASSLLPSGAGGRGTDTQYF.

The chain carries TRBV6-5 and TRBJ2-1, with 7 bases fitting TRBD1. V shed 2 bases and J 6 bases; nucleotides not matched to a gene: 10. Germline CDR1 MNHEY, CDR2 SVGAGI. The length of the CDR3 is 16 residues. CDR3 DNA: TGTGCCAGCAGTTACGAAGGCAGGGGGTGGGCCAATGAGCAGTTCTTC. Its translation is CASSYEGRGWANEQFF.

This clone appeared once. The chain employs TRBV11-1 and TRBJ2-7, with TRBD1 identical over 7 bases. Germline CDR1 and CDR2: SGHAT and FQDESV (reference sequence). This CDR3 has 13 residues. The V gene end was trimmed by 5 bases and the J gene end by 6 bases; junction bases not matched to a gene: 7. This CDR3 is CASSRNRGSEQYF. As DNA, the CDR3 is TGTGCCAGCAGCCGAAACAGGGGTAGCGAGCAGTACTTC.

The sample holds a few counts of this clone. The V gene is TRBV7-9, the J gene TRBJ1-2; unclear D gene. The V gene lost 5 bases and the J gene lost 5 bases, with 12 bases spanning the gap. CDR3 size: 13 residues. Germline-derived CDR1 and CDR2 are SEHNR and FQNEAQ (reference sequence). The DNA of the CDR3 is TGTGCCAGCAGCCCCCAGACTGATTATGGCTACACCTTC. It yields the protein CASSPQTDYGYTF.

This clone has just a few counts. V usage is TRBV28 and J usage is TRBJ1-5; possible D gene TRBD1, 6 bases. The CDR3 loop spans 15 amino acids. Germline V gene data show CDR1 as MDHEN and CDR2 as SYDVKM. Trimming cost V 6 bases and J 5 bases, with 17 bases left between them. The CDR3 protein is CASRGGGARDQPQHF. CDR3 nucleotide sequence: TGTGCCAGCAGGGGTGGGGGCGCGAGGGATCAGCCCCAGCATTTT.

J is TRBJ2-5 and V is TRBV27; 8 nucleotides align to TRBD1. The DNA matches TRBJ2-7 better at its end, which makes the J call doubtful. This CDR3 has 14 amino acids. Germline V CDR1 and CDR2: MNHEY, SMNVEV (reference sequence). CDR3 loop: CASSSRTGTYEQYF. CDR3 nucleotide sequence: TGTGCCAGCAGTTCGCGGACAGGGACCTACGAGCAGTACTTC.

The table lists this clone with a count of one. The V call is TRBV4-3, the J call TRBJ2-5; 9 positions match TRBD2. V shed 4 bases, J shed 5 bases, and the junction held 8 bases outside the gene matches. The CDR3 extends over 15 amino acids. Germline V gives CDR1 LGHNA, CDR2 YSLEER. In nucleotides, the CDR3 is TGCGCCAGCAGCCCAGGCGGGGGGGCCCGTGAGACCCAGTACTTC. Translating gives CASSPGGGARETQYF.

In regard to this clone: A read error may account for a junction end that differs from germline. The chain recombines TRBV6-5 with TRBJ2-1, with unresolved D. The CDR3 extends over 11 amino acids. Germline values: CDR1 MNHEY, CDR2 SVGAGI. For the CDR3, the DNA is TGTGCCAGCAGTTACTACAGTGAGCAGTTCTTC. Translated: CASSYYSEQFF.

V is TRBV19 and J is TRBJ1-2, with 7 bases lining up with TRBD1. Germline-derived CDR1 and CDR2 are LNHDA and SQIVND (reference sequence). The CDR3 is made up of 13 amino acids. V trimming: 10 bases; J trimming: 5 bases; junction bases outside the gene matches: 10. CDR3 sequence: CATFGTDGYGYTF. CDR3 in DNA: TGTGCCACCTTCGGGACAGACGGGTATGGCTACACCTTC.

The J gene is TRBJ1-2, the V gene TRBV30, with a weak D call TRBD1 (6 bases). V shed 0 bases and J shed 5 bases, with 16 bases lying between them. CDR1 is GTSNPN, CDR2 SVGIG, per germline (reference sequence). The CDR3 extends over 15 amino acids. The CDR3 DNA is TGTGCCTGGAGTGTACAGGGAACAGGGAGATATGGCTACACCTTC. The encoded protein is CAWSVQGTGRYGYTF.

This chain connects TRBV7-2 to TRBJ2-7; D is perhaps TRBD2 (7 bases). Trimming removed 5 bases from V and 7 bases from J, with 12 bases in between. The CDR3 has 12 residues. Germline V gene lookup returns CDR1 SGHTA and CDR2 FQGNSA. CDR3 residues: CASSPGGWEQYF. CDR3 bases: TGTGCCAGCAGCCCGGGGGGCTGGGAGCAGTACTTC.

The V gene is TRBV11-3, the J gene TRBJ2-3; D is uncertain. CDR1 is SGHNT and CDR2 is YENEEA in the germline V gene. The CDR3 loop spans 13 amino acids. Trimming removed 4 bases from V and 0 bases from J, with 5 bases in between. The CDR3 here is CASSSTSTDTQYF. CDR3 nucleotide sequence: TGTGCCAGCAGCTCCACTAGCACAGATACGCAGTATTTT.

Here the CDR3 reads CASREGLAENTGELFF. CDR3 DNA sequence: TGTGCCAGCAGGGAGGGACTAGCGGAGAACACCGGGGAGCTGTTTTTT. V usage is TRBV7-9 and J usage is TRBJ2-2; 11 bases are shared with TRBD2. The length of the CDR3 is 16 residues. J lost 1 base, V lost 6 bases, and 4 bases had no gene match. Germline CDR1 reads SEHNR; CDR2 reads FQNEAQ (reference sequence).

This chain uses TRBV27 with TRBJ2-7, with 7 bases lining up with TRBD1. The CDR3 extends over 13 amino acids. The J segment lost 4 bases and the V segment lost 5 bases, leaving 5 bases of the junction unmatched. Germline lookup yields CDR1 MNHEY and CDR2 SMNVEV (reference sequence). DNA for the CDR3: TGTGCCAGCAGTCCGGACAGGCGATACGAGCAGTACTTC. This gives the protein CASSPDRRYEQYF.

The gene calls are TRBV11-3 and TRBJ2-1; possibly TRBD1 for D (5 bases). The CDR3 spans 15 residues. Trimming stripped 5 bases from V and 0 bases from J, with 11 bases between. Germline values: CDR1 SGHNT, CDR2 YENEEA. CDR3: CASSPGFSSYNEQFF. CDR3 nucleotides: TGTGCCAGCAGCCCAGGGTTCAGCTCCTACAATGAGCAGTTCTTC.

This chain connects TRBV6-5 to TRBJ1-4; 9 nucleotides agree with TRBD1. Trimming removed 2 bases from V and 5 bases from J; junction bases left unmatched: 0. The CDR3 sequence is 14 residues long. Germline loops: CDR1 MNHEY, CDR2 SVGAGI. The CDR3 DNA reads TGTGCCAGCAGTTACACAGGGGGCAATGAAAAACTGTTTTTT. Protein product: CASSYTGGNEKLFF.

Only one count was recorded for this clone. The rearrangement joins TRBV6-5 to TRBJ1-6; tentative D call: TRBD1 (5 bases). Per the germline V gene, CDR1 is MNHEY and CDR2 is SVGAGI. The length of the CDR3 is 15 residues. The V end was cut by 7 bases, the J end by 9 bases, with 19 bases between. CDR3: CASKLRGDFASPLHF. The CDR3 nucleotides read TGTGCCAGCAAGCTCCGGGGGGACTTCGCTTCACCCCTCCACTTT.

The rearrangement links TRBV6-4 to TRBJ1-5; TRBD1 matches 7 bases. There are 14 residues in the CDR3. The junction had 8 bases not matched to a gene; V was cut back by 10 bases and J by 2 bases. CDR1 and CDR2 (germline): MRHNA, SNTAGT. CDR3 loop: CAKRDREGNQPQHF. Written as DNA, the CDR3 is TGTGCCAAGAGAGACAGGGAAGGCAATCAGCCCCAGCATTTT.

V is TRBV2 and J is TRBJ1-4; D uncertain. The V gene lost 3 bases and the J gene lost 4 bases, with 9 bases spanning the gap. In germline, CDR1 is SNHLY, CDR2 FYNNEI. This CDR3 spans 14 amino acids. The CDR3 spells CASSDWGDNEKLFF. As DNA, the CDR3 is TGTGCCAGCAGTGACTGGGGAGATAATGAAAAACTGTTTTTT.

With regard to this clone: At the DNA level, this CDR3 is encoded by other sequences in the same sample as well. The chain couples TRBV19 to TRBJ2-7, with TRBD1 matching over 9 bases. CDR1 is LNHDA and CDR2 is SQIVND in the germline V gene (reference sequence). Trimming took 9 bases from V and 1 from J; bases not matched to a gene: 4. The CDR3 contains 13 residues. CDR3: CASSGTGSYEQYF. CDR3 DNA: TGTGCCAGCTCCGGGACAGGGTCCTACGAGCAGTACTTC.